The sequence of this TCR beta chain was determined in a study of blood T cell repertoires in COVID-19. Study-wide background: Sources were T cells, B-cell-depleted T cells, or PBMCs; the material itself was cDNA or gDNA.

This CDR3 has 12 amino acids. The V end lost 10 bases, the J end lost 2 bases, and 10 bases lay between the germline ends. This clone was seen only once. Original analysis: Using reference gene primer amplification, nucleated cell counts were estimated. Profiling relied on immunoSEQ multiplex PCR, and the TCRdb table lists in-frame clones only, not all of them. V and J calls and clone size follow that table, whereas D and trimming were derived from the DNA. The profile covers approximately 220,000 clones, with 84% appearing a single time and approximately 5.1% taken by the ten largest. The material sequenced was peripheral blood. This clonotype was obtained from a woman aged 55-69 years who had recovered from COVID-19. V and J are TRBV12-3 or TRBV12-4 and TRBJ2-3; tentatively, D is TRBD2 (5 bases). The CDR3 DNA follows: TGTGCCACCCGGAGGTCCACAGATACGCAGTATTTT. It codes for CATRRSTDTQYF.